The 4 T cell receptor beta chains listed next were all sequenced from one sample in a study of OX40 agonist ivuxolimab in advanced cancers. The library was obtained by the immunoSEQ multiplex PCR assay. The immuneACCESS repertoire file appears here via TCRdb, limited to in-frame rearrangements. These files lack a portion of the clones; in checked studies, under half of the deficit traces to unresolved V genes, and the cause of the others is not known. This sample gives about 99,000 clones in total; around 95% of them show up just once. The ten largest clones represent roughly 2.1% of the sample. Here the sequenced sample was CD4+ or CD8+ T cells sorted from blood, taken in a trial of the OX40 agonist ivuxolimab. Source of these receptors: an adult with an advanced solid tumor such as melanoma, head and neck, liver or kidney cancer.

V usage is TRBV9 and J usage is TRBJ1-2; no firm D call. This CDR3 is 13 amino acids long. The germline gives CDR1 SGDLS, CDR2 YYNGEE. Trimming pared 4 bases from V and 8 bases from J, leaving 15 bases between. The CDR3 DNA follows: TGTGCCAGCAGCCCCCCCGTGACACCAGGCTACACCTTC. Protein product: CASSPPVTPGYTF.

The CDR3 loop is CASSVGDYSYEQYF. The CDR3 DNA is TGTGCCAGCAGCGTCGGGGACTACTCCTACGAGCAGTACTTC. The rearrangement uses TRBV9 and TRBJ2-7, with 7 nucleotides matching TRBD2. J lost 0 bases, V lost 2 bases, and 2 bases had no gene match. Per the germline V gene, CDR1 is SGDLS and CDR2 is YYNGEE. This CDR3 is 14 amino acids long.

The V call is TRBV6-4, the J call TRBJ2-5; D is perhaps TRBD1 (6 bases). The CDR3 extends over 13 amino acids. Germline V gene sequence: CDR1 MRHNA, CDR2 SNTAGT. Trimming cost V 4 bases and J 5 bases, with 11 bases left between them. CDR3 amino acids: CASSVQGQETQYF. The CDR3 DNA reads TGTGCCAGCAGTGTCCAGGGGCAGGAGACCCAGTACTTC.

In its sample, this clone was seen a few times. This chain links TRBV19 with TRBJ1-5; D is unresolved. The CDR3 is 12 amino acids. CDR1 and CDR2 (germline): LNHDA, SQIVND (reference sequence). The germline V and J ends were trimmed by 5 bases and 4 bases, with 6 bases remaining between them. CDR3 amino acids: CASSLGNQPQHF. The CDR3, as DNA: TGTGCCAGTAGTCTTGGGAATCAGCCCCAGCATTTT.